The 3 T cell receptor beta chains in this list originate from one sample, sequenced in a study of Ad26.COV2.S vaccination and SARS-CoV-2 variants. TCRdb's copy holds only in-frame clones and misses some; the assay was immunoSEQ multiplex PCR. The sample has about 480,000 clones, roughly 85% seen once. The treatment was: over 15 received Ad26.COV2.S at low or high dose, single or two shots; 5 received placebo; per-sample allocation not given. Specimen acquisition occurred on day 63 following the initial vaccine or placebo injection. The sequencing here drew on peripheral blood, taken in a trial of Ad26.COV2.S vaccine versus placebo. The receptor set was obtained from a person between 18 and 59 years old who received the Ad26.COV2.S COVID-19 vaccine or a placebo.

The chain links TRBV27 to TRBJ2-1; D not certain. CDR1 and CDR2 (germline): MNHEY, SMNVEV (reference sequence). V lost 8 bases to trimming and J lost 4 bases, with 6 bases between them. The length of the CDR3 is 11 residues. CDR3: CASAIYNEQFF. The CDR3 coding sequence is TGTGCCAGCGCGATTTACAATGAGCAGTTCTTC.

The rearrangement uses TRBV29-1 and TRBJ2-7; tentatively, D is TRBD1 (6 bases). The CDR3 is 11 residues long. Per the germline V gene, CDR1 is SQVTM and CDR2 is ANQGSEA. V dropped 3 bases and J dropped 8 bases, with 11 bases sitting between them. The CDR3: CSVDADRKQYF. The CDR3 DNA reads TGCAGCGTTGATGCGGACAGAAAGCAGTACTTC.

V usage is TRBV28 and J usage is TRBJ2-7, with 7 bases aligning to TRBD1. Per the germline V gene, CDR1 is MDHEN and CDR2 is SYDVKM. The CDR3 runs 13 residues. V trimming: 8 bases; J trimming: 2 bases; junction bases outside the gene matches: 6. This CDR3 reads CASQRQGTYEQYF. CDR3 nucleotide sequence: TGTGCCAGCCAGAGACAGGGAACCTACGAGCAGTACTTC.